The 13 T cell receptor beta chains in this list originate from one sample, sequenced in a study of OX40 agonist ivuxolimab in advanced cancers. Some clones are missing from TCRdb's copy, which holds only in-frame ones; the method was immunoSEQ multiplex PCR. The data show about 26,000 clones, roughly 77% seen once. Sequenced here: CD4+ or CD8+ T cells sorted from blood, sampled in a trial of the OX40 agonist ivuxolimab. These receptor sequences come from an adult with an advanced solid tumor such as melanoma, head and neck, liver or kidney cancer.

This rearrangement joins TRBV30 to TRBJ2-1, with 13 bases lining up with TRBD2. Germline CDR1 GTSNPN, CDR2 SVGIG (reference sequence). The CDR3 is 15 amino acids. The V and J ends lost 0 bases and 6 bases, in that order; junction bases with no gene match: 2. CDR3: CAWSVLAGGPNEQFF. CDR3 sequence (DNA): TGTGCCTGGAGTGTACTAGCGGGAGGGCCCAATGAGCAGTTCTTC.

This clone turned up a few times. The chain joins TRBV29-1 to TRBJ2-1; D possibly corresponds to TRBD1 (6 bases). The CDR3 has 14 amino acids. V was pared by 0 bases and J by 6 bases, with 12 bases between. Germline values: CDR1 SQVTM, CDR2 ANQGSEA. The DNA for the CDR3 is TGCAGCGTTGAAGATTATTTACAGGGCAATGAGCAGTTCTTC. Amino acids: CSVEDYLQGNEQFF.

This clone was seen only a few times. The V call is TRBV7-9, the J call TRBJ2-1; no definite D call. Germline assignment: CDR1 SEHNR and CDR2 FQNEAQ (reference sequence). V lost 0 bases and J 8 bases, leaving 8 bases between the germline ends. The CDR3 runs to 13 residues. The CDR3 coding sequence is TGTGCCAGCAGCTTAGCAGATGACGATGAGCAGTTCTTC. Residues: CASSLADDDEQFF.

The CDR3 DNA is TGTGCTAGTGGTAGGACAGGGGCCTCTGAAGCTTTCTTT. This translates into CASGRTGASEAFF. This chain uses TRBV12-5 with TRBJ1-1; TRBD1 matches 9 bases. The trim removed 5 bases at V and 6 bases at J, leaving 4 bases unmatched. Germline loops: CDR1 LGHNT, CDR2 FRNRAP. The CDR3 spans 13 residues. The complete variable domain, with remaining parts taken from reference TRBV12-5 and TRBJ1-1, reads DARVTQTPRHKVTEMGQEVTMRCQPILGHNTVFWYRQTMMQGLELLAYFRNRAPLDDSGMPKDRFSAEMPDATLATLKIQPSEPRDSAVYFCASGRTGASEAFFGQGTRLTVV.

As for this clone: Compared with germline, one end of the junction differs, possibly owing to a read error. CDR3 nucleotide sequence: TGTGCCAGCAGCGGACAGACCTCTAGAAACACCATATATTTT. Translated: CASSGQTSRNTIYF. This rearrangement joins TRBV9 to TRBJ1-3; D may be TRBD1 (5 bases). CDR3 length: 14 amino acids. Germline CDR1 reads SGDLS; CDR2 reads YYNGEE.

J is TRBJ2-1 and V is TRBV6-1; TRBD2 matches 12 bases. The ends lost 9 bases at V and 7 bases at J; junction bases unmatched: 10. The CDR3 length is 15 residues. The germline V gene has CDR1 MNHNS and CDR2 SASEGT. The CDR3: CASTLLAGGGNEQFF. The CDR3 DNA is TGTGCCAGTACCCTCCTAGCGGGGGGGGGAAATGAGCAGTTCTTC.

The chain recombines TRBV6-5 with TRBJ1-5, with D unclear. The V and J ends lost 6 bases and 7 bases respectively, with 16 bases between them. Germline-derived CDR1 and CDR2 are MNHEY and SVGAGI. The CDR3 runs to 14 residues. In DNA form, the CDR3 reads TGTGCCAGCAGGCGACAATTAAAGGACCAGCCCCAGCATTTT. The encoded protein is CASRRQLKDQPQHF.

The chain links TRBV28 to TRBJ2-3; no firm D call. Germline V CDR1 and CDR2: MDHEN, SYDVKM. V lost 6 bases to trimming and J lost 4 bases, with 8 bases between them. The CDR3 loop spans 12 amino acids. CDR3 amino acids: CASRSVPDTQYF. CDR3 sequence (DNA): TGTGCCAGCAGGTCGGTCCCAGATACGCAGTATTTT.

The V call is TRBV19, the J call TRBJ1-1; 10 bases are shared with TRBD1. Trimming cost V 6 bases and J 4 bases; bases outside gene matches: 2. The CDR3 has 13 residues. Germline V gene sequence: CDR1 LNHDA, CDR2 SQIVND (reference sequence). The CDR3, as DNA: TGTGCCAGTAGCGGGACAGGGGCCACTGAAGCTTTCTTT. Translated: CASSGTGATEAFF.

This chain joins TRBV6-5 and TRBJ2-1; 10 positions match TRBD1. Trimming cost V 2 bases and J 3 bases; bases outside gene matches: 1. Germline V CDR1 and CDR2: MNHEY, SVGAGI. There are 15 residues in the CDR3. The CDR3 DNA sequence: TGTGCCAGCAGTTACCGGACAGGGGGCTACAATGAGCAGTTCTTC. Amino acids: CASSYRTGGYNEQFF.

This clone has a handful of counts. The chain links TRBV28 to TRBJ2-7, with D hard to call. Germline loops: CDR1 MDHEN, CDR2 SYDVKM. V was trimmed by 1 base and J by 6 bases, leaving 13 bases between them. CDR3 length equals 14 residues. This CDR3 is CASSLSSLVSEQYF. In nucleotides, the CDR3 is TGTGCCAGCAGTTTATCATCCCTCGTCTCCGAGCAGTACTTC.

V and J are TRBV9 and TRBJ2-6; D is ambiguous. The CDR3 consists of 16 residues. V shed 2 bases and J shed 0 bases, with 9 bases lying between them. Germline V gives CDR1 SGDLS, CDR2 YYNGEE. CDR3 coding DNA: TGTGCCAGCAGCGTCTACAGCAGCTCTGGGGCCAACGTCCTGACTTTC. Residues: CASSVYSSSGANVLTF.

This chain connects TRBV15 to TRBJ1-3; D possibly corresponds to TRBD1 (5 bases). V lost 4 bases, J lost 3 bases, and 10 bases lay in between. The length of the CDR3 is 14 residues. Germline CDR1 reads LNHNV; CDR2 reads YYDKDF (reference sequence). As DNA, the CDR3 is TGTGCCACCAGCACCGCGGGGGGTGGAAACACCATATATTTT. This codes for CATSTAGGGNTIYF.